This T cell receptor beta chain was identified during a study of blood T cell repertoires in COVID-19. The overall study: COVID-19 samples collected from the United States, Italy and Spain covered acute and convalescent phases. T cells, B-cell-depleted T cells, or PBMCs supplied cDNA or gDNA.

Original data processing: Estimates of nucleated cell counts were drawn from the amplification of reference gene primers. This table comes from immunoSEQ multiplex PCR, and its TCRdb copy is limited to in-frame clones, with some not included. Clone size and V and J calls were adopted from that table, with D and trimming inferred from the DNA. The table has roughly 200,000 clones, roughly 84% seen once. Those enrolled in Seattle joined during active infection and were followed longitudinally afterward. The TCR originated in a person aged 70 to 79 with COVID-19, enrolled during active disease. The sample comprised peripheral blood.

CDR3 residues: CASSYSTSASGEEQFF. Here the CDR3 DNA reads TGTGCCAGCAGTTACTCGACCTCGGCTAGCGGCGAAGAGCAGTTCTTC. V usage is TRBV6-2 or TRBV6-3 and J usage is TRBJ2-1; 7 nucleotides align to TRBD2. This CDR3 contains 16 residues. With V trimmed by 0 bases and J by 10 bases, 12 bases remained unmatched. In germline, CDR1 is MNHEY, CDR2 SVGEGT.